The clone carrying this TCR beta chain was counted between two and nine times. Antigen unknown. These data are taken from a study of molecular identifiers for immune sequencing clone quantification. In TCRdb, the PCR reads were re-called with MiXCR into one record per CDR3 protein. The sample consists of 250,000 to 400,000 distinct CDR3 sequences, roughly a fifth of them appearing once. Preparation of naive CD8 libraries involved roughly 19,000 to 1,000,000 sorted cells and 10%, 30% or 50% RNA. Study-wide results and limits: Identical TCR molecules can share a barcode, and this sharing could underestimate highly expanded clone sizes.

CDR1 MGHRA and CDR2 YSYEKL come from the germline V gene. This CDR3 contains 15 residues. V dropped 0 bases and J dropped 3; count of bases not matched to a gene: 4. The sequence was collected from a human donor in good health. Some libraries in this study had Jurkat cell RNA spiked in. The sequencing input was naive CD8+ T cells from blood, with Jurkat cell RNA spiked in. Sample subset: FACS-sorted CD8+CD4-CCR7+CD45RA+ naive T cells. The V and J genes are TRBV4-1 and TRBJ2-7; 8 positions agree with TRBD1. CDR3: CASSQDRDRFYEQYF. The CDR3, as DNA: TGCGCCAGCAGCCAAGATAGGGACAGGTTCTACGAGCAGTACTTC.